The source of this T cell receptor (beta chain) is a study of CD8 T cells in Susac syndrome. TCR beta sequencing covered blood CD8+ and CD4+ T cells. Reverse transcription of about 0.45 to 1 ug RNA was performed with random hexamers. TCRdb re-analysed the immunoSEQ multiplex PCR reads in MiXCR, keeping a single row per CDR3 protein. There are about 120,000 distinct CDR3 sequences in the sample; about nine tenths occur only once, and about 0.15% lies in the top ten. CDR3 length: 15 amino acids. Per the germline V gene, CDR1 is MDHEN and CDR2 is SYDVKM. V was clipped by 4 bases and J by 4 bases; unmatched bases: 8.

The material sequenced was CD4+ T cells from PBMCs. This sequence joins TRBV28 and TRBJ1-1; 8 bases are shared with TRBD1. The receptor's source is a human donor in good health. CDR3 bases: TGTGCCAGCAGTTCACTGGGACAGGAGAGCACTGAAGCTTTCTTT. This gives the protein CASSSLGQESTEAFF.